This TCR beta chain is from a study of sequential checkpoint blockade in melanoma. Looking at the study overall: Each arm's sequence ended with maintenance nivolumab.

The assay was immunoSEQ multiplex PCR, and TCRdb's table has in-frame clones only and misses some. Of 35,000 to 45,000 clones listed, 84% are singletons. This clone was counted only a few times. The sample's treatment: randomized to nivolumab then ipilimumab (arm A) or the reverse (arm B). PBMC sorting kept live CD3+CD8+ cells without CD19 or CD56. V dropped 11 bases and J dropped 1 base, with 15 bases sitting between them. The CDR3 is 13 amino acids. CDR1 is ENHRY and CDR2 is SYGVKD in the germline V gene. V usage is TRBV10-3 and J usage is TRBJ2-7; TRBD1 might be the D (6 bases). The sequences come from CD8+ T cells sorted from blood (inferred from file names), collected from a patient given nivolumab and ipilimumab in sequence. This sequence originates from a human donor with melanoma. For the CDR3, the DNA is TGTGCCTTCTCGACAGGTGGGTCCTACGAGCAGTACTTC. Its translation is CAFSTGGSYEQYF.